This paragraph covers one TCR beta chain sequence. Its cognate antigen is unknown. The data belong to a study of Graves' ophthalmopathy and Graves' hyperthyroidism. Across the whole study: Blood was drawn at initial diagnosis, before any treatment.

Trimming removed 5 bases at V and 2 bases at J, with 22 bases between. This CDR3 contains 17 residues. CDR1 is MDHEN and CDR2 is SYDVKM in the germline V gene. Whole-study results and caveats: Appearing in blood as well were most expanded thyroid clonotypes above 0.001 frequency. It was with approximately 70% sensitivity and under 85% specificity that the model predicted ophthalmopathy progression.

Amplification of TCR beta CDR3 regions used RNA transcripts. HTBI-primed first-round RT-PCR preceded second-round multiplex PCR. TCRdb reprocessed the multiplex PCR reads with MiXCR, giving one entry per CDR3 protein. The repertoire has 150,000 to 200,000 distinct CDR3 sequences, approximately 40% of them found once; the top ten carry roughly 8.9%. With a duration under 3 months, ophthalmopathy in the donors showed moderate-to-severe activity, CAS ≥3 and NOSPECS ≥4. V usage is TRBV28 and J usage is TRBJ2-7; weak D call: TRBD1 (6 bases). The sequencing input was peripheral blood. The clonotype originates from a man younger than 40 with Graves' ophthalmopathy. The DNA for the CDR3 is TGTGCCAGCAGTCAGTGGCAACCTCCGGGACACCCCTACGAGCAGTACTTC. Amino acid sequence: CASSQWQPPGHPYEQYF.